These 28 T cell receptor beta chains came from one sample sequenced in a study of identical twins. MiXCR, applied by TCRdb to the 5' RACE reads, yields one record per CDR3 protein. Of 700,000 to 950,000 distinct CDR3 sequences listed, over 9% are singletons. This same sample was also part of a study on yellow fever vaccine responses in identical twins.

Sequencing used PBMCs. These receptors came from a woman aged 18-35 years in good health.

The chain links TRBV7-3 to TRBJ2-3, with TRBD2 matching 14 bases. Germline V CDR1 and CDR2: SGHTA, FQGTGA. This CDR3 is built from 16 residues. The V and J ends lost 5 bases and 7 bases, in that order; junction bases with no gene match: 8. The CDR3 spells CASSMGLAGEVYTQYF. For the CDR3, the DNA is TGTGCCAGCAGCATGGGACTAGCGGGAGAGGTATATACGCAGTATTTT.

This chain uses TRBV9 with TRBJ2-1; D is unclear. V was cut by 4 bases and J by 1 base, with 18 bases left in between. CDR1 and CDR2 (germline): SGDLS, YYNGEE. There are 17 residues in the CDR3. The CDR3 bases are TGTGCCAGCAGCTCTTCTCGAACTGGGTCGTCCTACAATGAGCAGTTCTTC. Its translation is CASSSSRTGSSYNEQFF.

This clonotype has just a few counts. The chain carries TRBV6-2 or TRBV6-3 and TRBJ2-1; the D gene is possibly TRBD1 (6 bases). The germline V gene encodes CDR1 MNHEY and CDR2 SVGEGT. The CDR3 is 13 residues long. V lost 5 bases, J lost 10 bases, and 15 bases lay in between. As DNA, the CDR3 is TGTGCCAGCAGTGACAACAGGGTCGGAGAGCAGTTCTTC. Protein product: CASSDNRVGEQFF.

In this sample, this clonotype turned up a few times. The chain carries TRBV28 and TRBJ1-4; D might be TRBD1 (5 bases). Trimming took off 7 bases at V and 8 bases at J, with 20 bases between the two ends. The CDR3 totals 15 residues. Germline loops: CDR1 MDHEN, CDR2 SYDVKM. The DNA of the CDR3 is TGTGCCAGCACCTCCGCACAGGTCTCTCGGGAAAAACTGTTTTTT. Its translation: CASTSAQVSREKLFF. The complete variable domain, with remaining parts taken from reference TRBV28 and TRBJ1-4, reads DVKVTQSSRYLVKRTGEKVFLECVQDMDHENMFWYRQDPGLGLRLIYFSYDVKMKEKGDIPEGYSVSREKKERFSLILESASTNQTSMYLCASTSAQVSREKLFFGSGTQLSVL.

The rearrangement links TRBV14 to TRBJ2-7; 7 bases match TRBD2. The CDR3 length is 15 residues. With 0 bases clipped from V and 3 bases from J, the junction kept 5 bases outside the gene matches. CDR1 SGHDN and CDR2 FVKESK come from the germline V gene. CDR3: CASSQDYSGYYEQYF. The DNA of the CDR3 is TGTGCCAGCAGCCAAGATTATAGCGGGTACTACGAGCAGTACTTC.

The chain has TRBV20-1 and TRBJ2-7; 8 bases agree with TRBD1. V shed 2 bases, J shed 2 bases, and the junction held 5 bases outside the gene matches. Germline CDR1 and CDR2: DFQATT and SNEGSKA (reference sequence). The CDR3 spans 14 residues. For the CDR3, the DNA is TGCAGTGCTAGACTTGACAGGGGCCCCTACGAGCAGTACTTC. Encoded protein: CSARLDRGPYEQYF.

This rearrangement joins TRBV4-1 to TRBJ1-1; D ambiguous. CDR3 length: 16 residues. Looked up from germline, CDR1 is MGHRA and CDR2 is YSYEKL. V was clipped by 3 bases and J by 1 base, with 15 bases between them. CDR3 nucleotides: TGCGCCAGCAGCCACCCCGGCACCGTAGGGAACACTGAAGCTTTCTTT. Amino acids: CASSHPGTVGNTEAFF.

This clonotype was seen once. The J gene is TRBJ2-7, the V gene TRBV20-1; the match to TRBD2 covers 9 bases. CDR3 length: 13 amino acids. Germline V lookup: CDR1 DFQATT, CDR2 SNEGSKA (reference sequence). The ends lost 6 bases at V and 3 bases at J; junction bases unmatched: 6. CDR3 DNA sequence: TGCAGTGCAAGGACTAGCGAAAACTACGAGCAGTACTTC. This translates into CSARTSENYEQYF.

In the case of this clonotype: Compared with germline, one end of the junction differs, possibly owing to a read error. The rearrangement links TRBV20-1 to TRBJ2-1, with 9 bases identical to TRBD1. Germline V gene data show CDR1 as DFQATT and CDR2 as SNEGSKA (reference sequence). The CDR3 is 16 residues long. CDR3 bases: TGCTGTGCTAGACCCCCCACAGGGGGCATCGGCAATGAGCAGTTCTTC. The encoded protein is CCARPPTGGIGNEQFF.

The table lists this clonotype with a few counts. The chain is built from TRBV7-9 and TRBJ2-1; 8 bases line up with TRBD2. Germline-derived CDR1 and CDR2 are SEHNR and FQNEAQ (reference sequence). V lost 5 bases to trimming and J lost 7 bases; unmatched junction nucleotides: 13. This CDR3 has 16 amino acids. The DNA of the CDR3 is TGTGCCAGCAGCGCCCTAGCGGGTGGGCCTACAAATGAGCAGTTCTTC. This encodes CASSALAGGPTNEQFF.

The rearrangement links TRBV20-1 to TRBJ1-2, with D perhaps TRBD1 (5 bases). V lost 1 base, J lost 6 bases, and 21 bases lay in between. This CDR3 region has 16 residues. From germline, CDR1 is DFQATT and CDR2 SNEGSKA (reference sequence). CDR3 nucleotide sequence: TGCAGTGCTAGAGGGAGGGGTCGGGTCGGGGCTGATGGCTACACCTTC. Encoded protein: CSARGRGRVGADGYTF.

Comments on this clonotype: A read error is possible here, since a much larger clone lies one base away. The DNA for the CDR3 is TGTGCCAGCAGCTTGGGGAGCGGAGCGGCCCGCACAGATACGCAGTATTTT. Translation: CASSLGSGAARTDTQYF. The genes are TRBV11-2 and TRBJ2-3, with TRBD2 as a possible D gene (5 bases). Germline V gives CDR1 SGHAT, CDR2 FQNNGV. Trimming left V 3 bases short and J 1 base short, with 17 bases between. This CDR3 has 17 amino acids.

This clonotype showed up many times. The rearrangement links TRBV15 to TRBJ1-1; D gene uncertain. Germline V lookup: CDR1 LNHNV, CDR2 YYDKDF (reference sequence). The CDR3 totals 12 residues. V dropped 3 bases and J dropped 5 bases, with 7 bases sitting between them. In DNA form, the CDR3 reads TGTGCCACCAGCAGGCAGTGGACTGAAGCTTTCTTT. Translation: CATSRQWTEAFF.

This clonotype was seen more than once but under ten times. The chain is built from TRBV5-1 and TRBJ2-1, with D possibly being TRBD1 (5 bases). The CDR3 totals 16 residues. CDR1 is SGHRS and CDR2 is YFSETQ in the germline V gene. Trimming removed 0 bases from V and 3 bases from J, with 13 bases in between. The CDR3 nucleotides read TGCGCCAGCAGCTTGGCCTGGGGCCCTGACTACAATGAGCAGTTCTTC. Translated: CASSLAWGPDYNEQFF.

This clonotype was observed at least ten times. This chain joins TRBV4-2 and TRBJ2-7; 10 bases align to TRBD2. Germline loops: CDR1 LGHNA, CDR2 YNFKEQ. V lost 0 bases and J lost 2; bases outside the gene matches: 10. The CDR3 contains 18 residues. CDR3 in DNA: TGTGCCAGCAGCCAAGAAAGCCCCACTAGCGGGGCCACCTACGAGCAGTACTTC. Amino acids: CASSQESPTSGATYEQYF.

This clonotype turned up a few times. This chain connects TRBV5-3 to TRBJ2-1; 10 bases match TRBD2. TRBV5-3 is an ORF; its function is uncertain. V shed 2 bases, J shed 5 bases, and the junction held 4 bases outside the gene matches. The CDR3 runs 15 residues. The chain's CDR3 is CARSLSGRAHNEQFF. CDR3 in DNA: TGTGCCAGAAGCTTAAGCGGGAGGGCCCACAATGAGCAGTTCTTC.

This clonotype came up a few times. V usage is TRBV6-1 and J usage is TRBJ2-7, with D possibly being TRBD2 (5 bases). V lost 2 bases and J lost 0, with 14 bases in between. The length of the CDR3 is 16 residues. CDR1 and CDR2 (germline): MNHNS, SASEGT. The CDR3 loop reads CASSEKTADLSYEQYF. The CDR3 DNA reads as TGTGCCAGCAGTGAAAAAACAGCGGACCTCTCCTACGAGCAGTACTTC.

The V gene is TRBV5-1, the J gene TRBJ1-2, with 8 bases lining up with TRBD1. The germline V gene has CDR1 SGHRS and CDR2 YFSETQ. V shed 4 bases and J 2 bases; nucleotides not matched to a gene: 10. The CDR3 is 16 amino acids. The CDR3 loop is CASSANGQGGNYGYTF. The CDR3 DNA is TGCGCCAGCAGCGCCAACGGACAGGGAGGGAACTATGGCTACACCTTC.

The V gene is TRBV12-3 or TRBV12-4, the J gene TRBJ2-2; D not resolved. The CDR3 covers 15 residues. The ends were cut back, 7 bases at V and 0 bases at J, with 12 bases in the middle. DNA for the CDR3: TGTGCCAGCACTGAAAAGGGCCCGAACACCGGGGAGCTGTTTTTT. Its protein product is CASTEKGPNTGELFF.

This sequence joins TRBV19 and TRBJ2-2; D uncertain. The V end lost 7 bases, the J end lost 2 bases, and 11 bases lay between the germline ends. The length of the CDR3 is 14 residues. The germline gives CDR1 LNHDA, CDR2 SQIVND (reference sequence). The CDR3: CASIAQDNTGELFF. The CDR3 bases are TGTGCCAGTATAGCCCAGGACAACACCGGGGAGCTGTTTTTT.

A few counts support this clonotype. The rearrangement links TRBV20-1 to TRBJ1-4, with D possibly matching TRBD1 (5 bases). Trimming stripped 6 bases from V and 10 bases from J, with 12 bases between. The germline CDR1 and CDR2 sequences are DFQATT and SNEGSKA (reference sequence). CDR3 length: 11 amino acids. CDR3 protein: CSAAGSGKLFF. Here the CDR3 DNA reads TGCAGTGCGGCAGGGTCGGGAAAACTGTTTTTT.

The chain recombines TRBV6-1 with TRBJ2-7; D call uncertain. The germline V gene encodes CDR1 MNHNS and CDR2 SASEGT. The length of the CDR3 is 13 residues. Trimming stripped 3 bases from V and 4 bases from J, with 10 bases between. The CDR3 DNA sequence: TGTGCCAGCAGTGAGACGGCGTGGTACGAGCAGTACGTC. As protein: CASSETAWYEQYV.

This clonotype has at least ten counts. The gene calls are TRBV29-1 and TRBJ1-1; D gene uncertain. V lost 3 bases to trimming and J lost 4 bases, with 9 bases between them. From germline, CDR1 is SQVTM and CDR2 ANQGSEA. This CDR3 is 12 amino acids long. CDR3 sequence (DNA): TGCAGCGTTGATGATTGGGGCACTGAAGCTTTCTTT. Its protein product is CSVDDWGTEAFF.

This clonotype turned up a few times. The rearrangement joins TRBV3-1 to TRBJ2-3; D unclear. This CDR3 region has 14 residues. Deletions cut 1 base from V and 2 bases from J, with 7 bases between. CDR1 is LGHDT and CDR2 is YNNKEL in the germline V gene (reference sequence). CDR3 residues: CASSQVGHTDTQYF. The CDR3 DNA is TGTGCCAGCAGCCAAGTCGGTCACACAGATACGCAGTATTTT.

The chain uses TRBV5-1 and TRBJ2-2; D possibly corresponds to TRBD1 (5 bases). V was pared by 5 bases and J by 6 bases, with 8 bases between. This CDR3 is built from 12 residues. Germline CDR1 and CDR2: SGHRS and YFSETQ. The CDR3 spells CASRPGPGELFF. The CDR3 coding sequence is TGCGCCAGCAGGCCAGGGCCCGGGGAGCTGTTTTTT.

The chain combines TRBV28 with TRBJ2-1; 9 positions match TRBD2. The CDR3 loop spans 16 amino acids. CDR1 is MDHEN and CDR2 is SYDVKM in the germline V gene. With 2 bases clipped from V and 7 bases from J, the junction kept 9 bases outside the gene matches. The CDR3 region is CASSLKFAGGTNEQFF. In nucleotides, the CDR3 is TGTGCCAGCAGTTTAAAGTTTGCGGGAGGGACAAATGAGCAGTTCTTC.

The chain has TRBV20-1 and TRBJ2-1; tentatively, D is TRBD2 (5 bases). V was pared by 0 bases and J by 0 bases, with 18 bases between. Germline values: CDR1 DFQATT, CDR2 SNEGSKA (reference sequence). CDR3 length: 18 residues. The CDR3 is CSARDRRWSVSSYNEQFF. As DNA, the CDR3 is TGCAGTGCTAGAGATCGGAGGTGGTCCGTCAGCTCCTACAATGAGCAGTTCTTC.

This clonotype was counted a few times. The gene calls are TRBV5-1 and TRBJ2-2; TRBD1 agrees at 8 bases. The CDR3 contains 15 residues. Germline V lookup: CDR1 SGHRS, CDR2 YFSETQ. Losses at the gene ends were 1 base for V and 6 bases for J; bases not matched to a gene: 5. The CDR3 DNA follows: TGCGCCAGCAGCTTGACCCAGGGGGCGCCCGGGGAGCTGTTTTTT. Amino acid sequence: CASSLTQGAPGELFF.